This is a list of T cell receptor beta chains from one sample in a study of T cell responses to AZD1222 COVID-19 vaccine. Some clones are missing from TCRdb's copy, which holds only in-frame ones; the method was immunoSEQ multiplex PCR. The sample shows about 180,000 clones, around 90% of them seen only once. The specimen was peripheral blood, collected on day 0 of AZD1222 vaccination. These receptor sequences come from an adult in good health. The CDR3 runs from the conserved cysteine through the conserved F or W. Fields, in order: J gene, clone size, V gene, D gene, CDR3 DNA, CDR3 protein. D genes are given only for firm matches. The size field is filled for only some rows; it gives once, few, many or a size class.

j_call: TRBJ2-5; clone_size: NA; v_call: TRBV30; d_call: TRBD1; cdr3_nt: TGTGCCTGGAGTCTCGACAGGGGTCAAGAGACCCAGTACTTC; cdr3_aa: CAWSLDRGQETQYF
j_call: TRBJ1-1; clone_size: once; v_call: TRBV5-1; d_call: TRBD1; cdr3_nt: TGCGCCAGCAGCTTGGCCTCCGGGGACAGGGGATGGAACACTGAAGCTTTCTTT; cdr3_aa: CASSLASGDRGWNTEAFF
j_call: TRBJ1-2; clone_size: NA; v_call: TRBV27; d_call: NA; cdr3_nt: TGTGCCAGCAGTTTATCGGGGACTAACTATGGCTACACCTTC; cdr3_aa: CASSLSGTNYGYTF
j_call: TRBJ2-1; clone_size: NA; v_call: TRBV10-1; d_call: TRBD2; cdr3_nt: TGCGCCAGCAGCGGCGGGAGGACCGTGAATGAGCAGTTCTTC; cdr3_aa: CASSGGRTVNEQFF
j_call: TRBJ2-1; clone_size: NA; v_call: TRBV7-2; d_call: TRBD2; cdr3_nt: TGTGCCAGCAGCTTATCGGGACTAGCGGGAGTACGGGAGCAGTTCTTC; cdr3_aa: CASSLSGLAGVREQFF
j_call: TRBJ1-1; clone_size: NA; v_call: TRBV12-5; d_call: TRBD1; cdr3_nt: TGTGCTAGTGGTTCATGGGACAGGGGGCGAGCTTTCTTT; cdr3_aa: CASGSWDRGRAFF
j_call: TRBJ1-1; clone_size: once; v_call: TRBV6-5; d_call: NA; cdr3_nt: TGTGCCAGCAGGGGACCGAACACTGAAGCTTTCTTT; cdr3_aa: CASRGPNTEAFF
j_call: TRBJ1-1; clone_size: NA; v_call: TRBV15; d_call: TRBD1; cdr3_nt: TGTGCCACCAGCAGACCCCAGGGGACAGGGAAAGCTGAAGCTTTCTTT; cdr3_aa: CATSRPQGTGKAEAFF
j_call: TRBJ2-4; clone_size: NA; v_call: TRBV5-1; d_call: NA; cdr3_nt: TGCGCCAGCAGCTTAGCAGGGCTAAGCAAAAACATTCAGTACTTC; cdr3_aa: CASSLAGLSKNIQYF
j_call: TRBJ1-1; clone_size: NA; v_call: TRBV19; d_call: NA; cdr3_nt: TGTGCCAGTAGTATAGATCTAGGGAGGGGATACACTGAAGCTTTCTTT; cdr3_aa: CASSIDLGRGYTEAFF
j_call: TRBJ2-5; clone_size: NA; v_call: TRBV2; d_call: TRBD2; cdr3_nt: TGTGCCAGCAGTGAAGCGCAACTAGCGGGGGAGACCCAGTACTTC; cdr3_aa: CASSEAQLAGETQYF
j_call: TRBJ1-1; clone_size: few; v_call: TRBV5-6; d_call: NA; cdr3_nt: TGTGCCAGCAGCCCCGGGAGGCGGGGGGGGAACACTGAAGCTTTCTTT; cdr3_aa: CASSPGRRGGNTEAFF
j_call: TRBJ1-1; clone_size: NA; v_call: TRBV3-1/TRBV3-2; d_call: NA; cdr3_nt: TGTGCCAGCAGCCGTTCGACAGTGGGGAACACTGAAGCTTTCTTT; cdr3_aa: CASSRSTVGNTEAFF
j_call: TRBJ1-3; clone_size: NA; v_call: TRBV18; d_call: NA; cdr3_nt: TGTGCCAGCTCAACCGACAGCTCTGGAAACACCATATATTTT; cdr3_aa: CASSTDSSGNTIYF
j_call: TRBJ2-5; clone_size: once; v_call: TRBV7-8; d_call: NA; cdr3_nt: TGTGCCAGCAGCTTAGAACAGTTTTGGGAGACCCAGTACTTC; cdr3_aa: CASSLEQFWETQYF
j_call: TRBJ1-2; clone_size: many; v_call: TRBV30; d_call: TRBD1; cdr3_nt: TGTGCCTGGAGTTCGGGGGACAGCGATGGCTACACCTTC; cdr3_aa: CAWSSGDSDGYTF
j_call: TRBJ1-1; clone_size: NA; v_call: TRBV5-1; d_call: TRBD1; cdr3_nt: TGCGCCAGCAGCTTGGCTTCCGGACAGGGGTTGCACACTGAAGCTTTCTTT; cdr3_aa: CASSLASGQGLHTEAFF
j_call: TRBJ2-7; clone_size: NA; v_call: TRBV7-9; d_call: NA; cdr3_nt: TGTGCCAGCAGCTCCCAGGCTCTACTATACGAGCAGTACTTC; cdr3_aa: CASSSQALLYEQYF
j_call: TRBJ2-4; clone_size: NA; v_call: TRBV3-1/TRBV3-2; d_call: NA; cdr3_nt: TGTGCCAGCAGCCGAGGCGTTACAGGGCTGGCCAAAAACATTCAGTACTTC; cdr3_aa: CASSRGVTGLAKNIQYF
j_call: TRBJ2-7; clone_size: NA; v_call: TRBV27; d_call: TRBD1; cdr3_nt: TGTGCCAGCACCCCCGGTGGAGGACAGGACGAGCAGTACTTC; cdr3_aa: CASTPGGGQDEQYF
j_call: TRBJ2-7; clone_size: once; v_call: TRBV9; d_call: NA; cdr3_nt: TGTGCCAGCAGCGCCCACTCCGGGGGGCCCTCCTACGAGCAGTACTTC; cdr3_aa: CASSAHSGGPSYEQYF
j_call: TRBJ1-5; clone_size: NA; v_call: TRBV6-1; d_call: NA; cdr3_nt: TGTGCCAGCAGTGAAGCCGTGACAGAATATAGCAATCAGCCCCAGCATTTT; cdr3_aa: CASSEAVTEYSNQPQHF
j_call: TRBJ1-4; clone_size: NA; v_call: TRBV7-9; d_call: NA; cdr3_nt: TGTGCCAGCAGCTTAGAGGGTAATGAAAAACTGTTTTTT; cdr3_aa: CASSLEGNEKLFF
j_call: TRBJ2-7; clone_size: NA; v_call: TRBV20-1; d_call: NA; cdr3_nt: TGCAGTGCTAGAGGTTCATACGAGCAGTACTTC; cdr3_aa: CSARGSYEQYF
j_call: TRBJ1-1; clone_size: NA; v_call: TRBV9; d_call: NA; cdr3_nt: TGTGCCAGCAGCGTAGGAGGGGGGGTCACTGAAGCTTTCTTT; cdr3_aa: CASSVGGGVTEAFF
j_call: TRBJ1-2; clone_size: NA; v_call: TRBV28; d_call: NA; cdr3_nt: TGTGCCAGCAGTTTAGGGGGCGACTATGGCTACACCTTC; cdr3_aa: CASSLGGDYGYTF
j_call: TRBJ2-5; clone_size: NA; v_call: TRBV11-2; d_call: TRBD1; cdr3_nt: TGTGCCAGCAGCTCCAGGGGGAGCATACGAGAGACCCAGTACTTC; cdr3_aa: CASSSRGSIRETQYF
j_call: TRBJ2-1; clone_size: once; v_call: TRBV11-2; d_call: NA; cdr3_nt: TGTGCCAGCGATGGGGGGTTCAGTGAGCAGTTCTTC; cdr3_aa: CASDGGFSEQFF
j_call: TRBJ1-1; clone_size: NA; v_call: TRBV18; d_call: NA; cdr3_nt: TGTGCCAGCTCACCACCGGGCAGTGAAGCTTTCTTT; cdr3_aa: CASSPPGSEAFF
j_call: TRBJ2-1; clone_size: NA; v_call: TRBV21-1; d_call: NA; cdr3_nt: TGTGCCAGCAGCAGTTATCTTGTAATAAGGTACAATGAGCAGTTCTTC; cdr3_aa: CASSSYLVIRYNEQFF
j_call: TRBJ1-4; clone_size: NA; v_call: TRBV19; d_call: TRBD1; cdr3_nt: TGTGCCAGTAGTCCCGACAGGGGGCGCGAAAAACTGTTTTTT; cdr3_aa: CASSPDRGREKLFF
j_call: TRBJ2-2; clone_size: few; v_call: TRBV2; d_call: TRBD2; cdr3_nt: TGTGCCAGCAGTGGGACTAGCGGGAGAGGGGAGACCGGGGAGCTGTTTTTT; cdr3_aa: CASSGTSGRGETGELFF
j_call: TRBJ2-7; clone_size: NA; v_call: TRBV30; d_call: TRBD2; cdr3_nt: TGTGCCTGGAGTGTGGGCGGGAGTGCCGAGCAGTACTTC; cdr3_aa: CAWSVGGSAEQYF
j_call: TRBJ2-5; clone_size: NA; v_call: TRBV7-2; d_call: TRBD2; cdr3_nt: TGTGCCAGCAGACTAGGGTTACTAGCGGGAGTACAAGAGACCCAGTACTTC; cdr3_aa: CASRLGLLAGVQETQYF
j_call: TRBJ2-7; clone_size: NA; v_call: TRBV5-4; d_call: TRBD1; cdr3_nt: TGTGCCAGCAGCACAACAGGGGGCACGGCGGGCGAGCAGTACTTC; cdr3_aa: CASSTTGGTAGEQYF
j_call: TRBJ2-2; clone_size: once; v_call: TRBV5-6; d_call: NA; cdr3_nt: TGTGCCAGCAGCTCCGGGACTCTAAACACCGGGGAGCTGTTTTTT; cdr3_aa: CASSSGTLNTGELFF
j_call: TRBJ2-7; clone_size: NA; v_call: TRBV27; d_call: NA; cdr3_nt: TGTGCCAGCAGTCCACCTGGGGGTCCGGGCGAGCAGTACTTC; cdr3_aa: CASSPPGGPGEQYF
j_call: TRBJ2-7; clone_size: NA; v_call: TRBV6-2/TRBV6-3; d_call: TRBD1; cdr3_nt: TGTGCCAGCAGTTACTTACAGGGGGCGGGTACCTCCTACGAGCAGTACTTC; cdr3_aa: CASSYLQGAGTSYEQYF
j_call: TRBJ1-4; clone_size: NA; v_call: TRBV11-2; d_call: NA; cdr3_nt: TGTGCCAGCAGCTTCGGTGCGGCTAATGAAAAACTGTTTTTT; cdr3_aa: CASSFGAANEKLFF
j_call: TRBJ2-7; clone_size: NA; v_call: TRBV27; d_call: NA; cdr3_nt: TGTGCCAGCAGTTTAAAAATGGGTGAGACCTACGAGCAGTACTTC; cdr3_aa: CASSLKMGETYEQYF
j_call: TRBJ2-7; clone_size: NA; v_call: TRBV30; d_call: NA; cdr3_nt: TGTGCCTGGAGTGGAACAAGGACAGCGACGGCCTACGAGCAGTACTTC; cdr3_aa: CAWSGTRTATAYEQYF
j_call: TRBJ1-4; clone_size: once; v_call: TRBV6-5; d_call: NA; cdr3_nt: TGTGCCAGCAGCCTAAAGGGGGAAACTAATGAAAAACTGTTTTTT; cdr3_aa: CASSLKGETNEKLFF
j_call: TRBJ1-5; clone_size: NA; v_call: TRBV2; d_call: NA; cdr3_nt: TGTGCCAGCGTCGGAGGAGAAGGCAATCAGCCCCAGCATTTT; cdr3_aa: CASVGGEGNQPQHF
j_call: TRBJ2-7; clone_size: NA; v_call: TRBV6-5; d_call: TRBD1; cdr3_nt: TGTGCCAGCAGTCGAGGACAGGACAGCACCTACGAGCAGTACTTC; cdr3_aa: CASSRGQDSTYEQYF
j_call: TRBJ1-5; clone_size: NA; v_call: TRBV19; d_call: TRBD1; cdr3_nt: TGTGCCACCCGGAGAGGACAGGGAAGCAATCAGCCCCAGCATTTT; cdr3_aa: CATRRGQGSNQPQHF
j_call: TRBJ2-7; clone_size: NA; v_call: TRBV10-2; d_call: NA; cdr3_nt: TGCGCCAGCAGTGAAAGCTATGTGGACGAGCAGTACTTC; cdr3_aa: CASSESYVDEQYF
j_call: TRBJ2-3; clone_size: NA; v_call: TRBV5-1; d_call: NA; cdr3_nt: TGCGCCAGCAGCTTGACTAGCACAGATACGCAGTATTTT; cdr3_aa: CASSLTSTDTQYF
j_call: TRBJ2-6; clone_size: once; v_call: TRBV12-5; d_call: NA; cdr3_nt: TGTGCTAGTGGCTCCCAGGGGGCCAACGTCCTGACTTTC; cdr3_aa: CASGSQGANVLTF
j_call: TRBJ2-7; clone_size: NA; v_call: TRBV6-1; d_call: NA; cdr3_nt: TGTGCCAGCAGTGAGGGACTCGAGCAGTACTTC; cdr3_aa: CASSEGLEQYF
j_call: TRBJ1-1; clone_size: once; v_call: TRBV2; d_call: NA; cdr3_nt: TGTGCCAGCTCCTCCACCATGAACACTGAAGCTTTCTTT; cdr3_aa: CASSSTMNTEAFF
j_call: TRBJ1-3; clone_size: NA; v_call: TRBV6-5; d_call: NA; cdr3_nt: TGTGCCAGCAGTTACATCTCTGGAAACACCATATATTTT; cdr3_aa: CASSYISGNTIYF
j_call: TRBJ1-1; clone_size: once; v_call: TRBV2; d_call: NA; cdr3_nt: TGTGCCAGCAGGGAGGGACATAACACTGAAGCTTTCTTT; cdr3_aa: CASREGHNTEAFF
j_call: TRBJ1-2; clone_size: NA; v_call: TRBV5-6; d_call: NA; cdr3_nt: TGTGCCAGCAGCTTTTGGGGGAACGGCTACACCTTC; cdr3_aa: CASSFWGNGYTF
j_call: TRBJ2-2; clone_size: few; v_call: TRBV9; d_call: TRBD2; cdr3_nt: TGTGCCAGCAGCGGCCCACTAGCGGGTGTCACCGGGGAGCTGTTTTTT; cdr3_aa: CASSGPLAGVTGELFF
j_call: TRBJ2-7; clone_size: NA; v_call: TRBV6-5; d_call: NA; cdr3_nt: TGTGCCAGCAACCCACGACCCGGCGAGCAGTACTTC; cdr3_aa: CASNPRPGEQYF
j_call: TRBJ2-3; clone_size: NA; v_call: TRBV2; d_call: NA; cdr3_nt: TGTGCCAGCAGTGTGGGGGTGGATACGCAGTATTTT; cdr3_aa: CASSVGVDTQYF